Each of the 8 T cell receptor beta chains below was sequenced from the same sample in a study of early T cells in non-severe SARS-CoV-2 infection. TCRdb passed the 5' RACE reads through MiXCR, listing each CDR3 protein once. The sample includes more than 20,000 distinct CDR3 sequences, 5.7% of them seen just once. The sequencing here drew on whole blood, taken at baseline. These receptors originate from an adult who was a healthcare worker with PCR-confirmed SARS-CoV-2 infection or an uninfected control (not recorded which).

This clonotype was seen a handful of times. Here the CDR3 reads CASSPSGGNYNEQFF. The DNA of the CDR3 is TGTGCCAGCAGTCCTAGCGGGGGAAACTACAATGAGCAGTTCTTC. The chain has TRBV12-3 or TRBV12-4 and TRBJ2-1; 10 bases are shared with TRBD2. The CDR3 is 15 amino acids. Germline trimming cut 5 bases from V and 3 bases from J; bases unmatched to any gene: 4.

This clonotype was seen only a few times. The J gene is TRBJ2-7, the V gene TRBV12-3 or TRBV12-4; D is uncertain. V lost 6 bases to trimming and J lost 0 bases, with 9 bases between them. This CDR3 comprises 13 residues. This CDR3 is CASSNLVSYEQYF. In DNA, the CDR3 is TGTGCCAGCAGCAATTTGGTCTCCTACGAGCAGTACTTC.

The chain couples TRBV5-1 to TRBJ1-4; D gene uncertain. Germline CDR1 is SGHRS and CDR2 is YFSETQ. The V end lost 0 bases, the J end lost 5 bases, and 11 bases lay between the germline ends. CDR3 size: 15 residues. The CDR3, as DNA: TGCGCCAGCAGCTTGGGCTCAGCCGTAAATGAAAAACTGTTTTTT. It yields the protein CASSLGSAVNEKLFF.

This clonotype was found many times. The chain carries TRBV30 and TRBJ1-5; D is uncertain. This CDR3 has 14 amino acids. Germline lookup yields CDR1 GTSNPN and CDR2 SVGIG (reference sequence). Between the trimmed V and J ends, which lost 1 base and 7 bases, there was a span of 14 bases. This CDR3 reads CAWSGAAVGQPQHF. The CDR3 nucleotides are TGTGCCTGGAGTGGGGCAGCGGTTGGACAGCCCCAGCATTTT.

This clonotype was seen only a few times. The chain employs TRBV6-6 and TRBJ2-2; no clear D gene. Per the germline V gene, CDR1 is MNHNY and CDR2 is SVGAGI (reference sequence). The CDR3 totals 14 residues. Between the trimmed V and J ends, which lost 6 bases and 0 bases, there was a span of 8 bases. This CDR3 is CASSPSANTGELFF. The CDR3 coding sequence is TGTGCCAGCAGCCCGAGCGCGAACACCGGGGAGCTGTTTTTT.

This clonotype was seen repeatedly, ten times or more. The genes are TRBV29-1 and TRBJ2-1; perhaps TRBD1 as D (6 bases). The CDR3 loop spans 13 amino acids. CDR1 and CDR2 from the germline V gene are SQVTM and ANQGSEA. V lost 4 bases and J lost 4, with 11 bases in between. CDR3 amino acids: CSVGRDTYNEQFF. The CDR3, as DNA: TGCAGCGTTGGCCGGGACACGTACAATGAGCAGTTCTTC.

This clonotype has ten or more counts. The chain carries TRBV29-1 and TRBJ1-2, with D hard to call. V lost 7 bases and J lost 3, with 9 bases in between. Germline CDR1 SQVTM, CDR2 ANQGSEA. The CDR3 has 11 amino acids. The CDR3, as DNA: TGCAGCGCTTCCAGCGACTATGGCTACACCTTC. It is translated as CSASSDYGYTF.

This clonotype was observed many times. The chain couples TRBV10-3 to TRBJ2-5, with D unresolved. Germline V lookup: CDR1 ENHRY, CDR2 SYGVKD. The CDR3 is 11 residues long. V gave up 0 bases and J gave up 5 bases, with 1 base separating them. CDR3: CAISESETQYF. DNA of the CDR3: TGTGCCATCAGTGAGTCCGAGACCCAGTACTTC.